A selection of T cell receptor beta chains follows, all from one sample in a study of CD8+CD57+ T cells in acquired aplastic anemia. TCRdb fed the reads into MiXCR, producing one record per CDR3 protein. The repertoire holds 250,000 to 350,000 distinct CDR3 sequences, with roughly 59% as singletons. The sequenced material came from sorted CD4+, CD8+, or CD8+CD57+ T cells (not recorded which) from PBMCs. The source is a human donor with aplastic anemia. Each CDR3 is given with its conserved first and last residue.

TRBV19	TRBJ2-7	CASSIRRGSGVYEQYF
TRBV6-5	TRBJ2-7	CASSTDSRYEQYF
TRBV4-3	TRBJ2-7	CASSETAGGNYEQYF
TRBV5-4	TRBJ2-4	CASSLGGDIQYF
TRBV6-5	TRBJ1-6	CASTRKGTNNSPLHF
TRBV2	TRBJ2-2	CASKRGPGELFF
TRBV18	TRBJ2-1	CASSTIYEQFF
TRBV2	TRBJ1-5	CASSVSGIQPQHF
TRBV29-1	TRBJ1-1	CSAMDASNTEAFF
TRBV5-1	TRBJ2-1	CASAISGTSNEQFF
TRBV14	TRBJ2-5	CASSRTIQETQYF
TRBV7-3	TRBJ2-2	CASSSLKGSGELFF